The clone carrying this T cell receptor (beta chain) was seen repeatedly, ten times or more. Its antigen remains unidentified. Time point defined: pre-sensitization, week 0. Stated treatment: therapeutic diphenylcyclopropenone sensitization with weekly scalp DPC. Unfractionated whole blood served as the source for total RNA extraction. These data belong to a study of human T cells and chemical hapten exposure. Overall study context: The use of 2% DPC on approximately 2 cm by approximately 2 cm of upper inner arm skin constituted sensitization. Diphenylcyclopropenone, dosed weekly to the scalp, was given to patients throughout the approximately 25-week study. Broader study findings: TCRs whose frequency exceeded 1 in 1000 remained the same following DPC sensitization.

The CDR3 is 16 residues long. CDR1 and CDR2 (germline): SGHTA, FQGTGA. Trimming pared 4 bases from V and 0 bases from J, leaving 14 bases between. TCRdb fed the RACE reads into MiXCR, producing one record per CDR3 protein. The table lists under 300,000 distinct CDR3 sequences, approximately 8.6% of them singletons. This TCR came from a woman in her thirties or forties with alopecia areata. Some clones in this sample may be carry-over from other donors' samples. The chain uses TRBV7-3 and TRBJ2-3; D gene uncertain. Sequenced material: whole blood, taken in connection with sensitization to the hapten diphenylcyclopropenone (DPC). CDR3 sequence reads: CASSSRGGMSTDTQYF. CDR3 DNA sequence: TGTGCCAGCAGCTCCCGTGGCGGAATGAGCACAGATACGCAGTATTTT.